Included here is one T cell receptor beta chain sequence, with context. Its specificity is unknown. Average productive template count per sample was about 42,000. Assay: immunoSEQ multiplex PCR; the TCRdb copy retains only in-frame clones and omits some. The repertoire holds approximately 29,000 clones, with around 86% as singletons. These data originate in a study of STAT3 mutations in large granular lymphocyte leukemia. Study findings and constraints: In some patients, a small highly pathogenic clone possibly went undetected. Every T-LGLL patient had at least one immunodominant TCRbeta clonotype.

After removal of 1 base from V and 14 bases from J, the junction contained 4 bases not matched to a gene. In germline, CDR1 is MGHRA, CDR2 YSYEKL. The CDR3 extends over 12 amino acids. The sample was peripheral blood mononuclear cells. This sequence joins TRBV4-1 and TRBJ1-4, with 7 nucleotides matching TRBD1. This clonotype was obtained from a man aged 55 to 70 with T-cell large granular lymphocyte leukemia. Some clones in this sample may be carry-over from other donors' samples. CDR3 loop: CASSQVAGGLFF. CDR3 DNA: TGCGCCAGCAGCCAAGTGGCAGGGGGGCTGTTTTTT.